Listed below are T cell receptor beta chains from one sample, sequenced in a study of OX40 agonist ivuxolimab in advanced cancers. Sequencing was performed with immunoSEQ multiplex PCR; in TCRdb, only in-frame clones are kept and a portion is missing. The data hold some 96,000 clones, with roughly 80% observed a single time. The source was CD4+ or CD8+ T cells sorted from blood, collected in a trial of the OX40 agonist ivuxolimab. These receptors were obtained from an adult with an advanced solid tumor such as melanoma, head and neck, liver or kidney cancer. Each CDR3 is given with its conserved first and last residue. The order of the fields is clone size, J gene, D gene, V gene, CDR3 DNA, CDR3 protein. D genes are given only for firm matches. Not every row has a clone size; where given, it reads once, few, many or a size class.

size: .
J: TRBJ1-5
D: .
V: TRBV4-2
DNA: TGTGCCAGCAGCCAAGTCACCGGGTTAGGTCAGCCCCAGCATTTT
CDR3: CASSQVTGLGQPQHF

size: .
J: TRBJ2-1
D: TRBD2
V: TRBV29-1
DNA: TGCAGCGCTGACTTCTGGACTAGCGGGAGGGCCACGGGTACCTACAATGAGCAGTTCTTC
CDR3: CSADFWTSGRATGTYNEQFF

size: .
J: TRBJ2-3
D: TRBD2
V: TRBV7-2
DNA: TGTGCCAGCAGCTGGAACCCCGGGACTAGCGGACTGATGGATACGCAGTATTTT
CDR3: CASSWNPGTSGLMDTQYF

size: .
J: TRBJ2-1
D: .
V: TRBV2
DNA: TGTGCCAGCAGTGAAGACTTACCTTACACTGAGCAGTTCTTC
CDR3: CASSEDLPYTEQFF

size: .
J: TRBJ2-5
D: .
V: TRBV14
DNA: TGTGCCAGCAGCCCAGGGTCGGGGACCCAGTACTTC
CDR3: CASSPGSGTQYF

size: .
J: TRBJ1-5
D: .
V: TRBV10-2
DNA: TGCGCCAGCAGTGGGGAAGGCAATCAGCCCCAGCATTTT
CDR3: CASSGEGNQPQHF

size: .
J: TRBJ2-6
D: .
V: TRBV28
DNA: TGTGCCAGCAGCCCTGACTCTGGGGCCAACGTCCTGACTTTC
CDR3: CASSPDSGANVLTF

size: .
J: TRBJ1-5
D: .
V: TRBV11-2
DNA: TGTGCCAGCAGCCCCGGAAGGGGTTCTCAGCCCCAGCATTTT
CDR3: CASSPGRGSQPQHF

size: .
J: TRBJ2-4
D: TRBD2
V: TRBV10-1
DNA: TGCGCCAGCAGCGCCGGGACTACAAACATTCAGTACTTC
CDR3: CASSAGTTNIQYF

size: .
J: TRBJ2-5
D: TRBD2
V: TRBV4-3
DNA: TGCGCCAGCAGCCAAGCGGGGGGTTCCCAAGAGACCCAGTACTTC
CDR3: CASSQAGGSQETQYF

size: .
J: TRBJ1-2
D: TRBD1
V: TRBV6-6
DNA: TGTGCCAGCAATACGGGGAGACAGGGTAACTATGGCTACACCTTC
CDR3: CASNTGRQGNYGYTF

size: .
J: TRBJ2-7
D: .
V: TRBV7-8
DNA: TGTGCCAGCAGTCCCCGCCGGGGTGTCTCCTACGAGCAGTACTTC
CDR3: CASSPRRGVSYEQYF

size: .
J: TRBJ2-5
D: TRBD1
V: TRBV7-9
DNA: TGTGCCAGCAGCTTAGCGGTCAGGGGGCGGGGAGAGACCCAGTACTTC
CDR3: CASSLAVRGRGETQYF

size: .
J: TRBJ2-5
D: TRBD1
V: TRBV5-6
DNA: TGTGCCAGCAGCTTCCGGACAGGTCAAGAGACCCAGTACTTC
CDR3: CASSFRTGQETQYF

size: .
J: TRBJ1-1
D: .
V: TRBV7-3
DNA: TGTGCCAGCAGCTTAACGAGGGCGTCCCAAGCTTTCTTT
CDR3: CASSLTRASQAFF

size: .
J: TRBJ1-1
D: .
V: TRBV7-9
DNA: TGTGCCAGCAGCCCCTCGAAACCGGGGACTGAAGCTTTCTTT
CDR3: CASSPSKPGTEAFF

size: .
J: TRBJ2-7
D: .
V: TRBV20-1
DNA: TGCAGTGCAAACGGACGTTCCGAGCAGTACTTC
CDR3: CSANGRSEQYF

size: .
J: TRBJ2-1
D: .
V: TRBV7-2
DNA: TGTGCCAGCAGCCCATCGGGGGGCGCGTCGTACAATGAGCAGTTCTTC
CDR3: CASSPSGGASYNEQFF

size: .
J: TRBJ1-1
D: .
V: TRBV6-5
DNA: TGTGCCAGCAGCTCCGGAGTTATGAACACTGAAGCTTTCTTT
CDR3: CASSSGVMNTEAFF

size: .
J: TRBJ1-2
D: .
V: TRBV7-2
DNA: TGTGCCAGCAGCTTAGCGCAGGGGTCGGGAGGCTACACCTTC
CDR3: CASSLAQGSGGYTF

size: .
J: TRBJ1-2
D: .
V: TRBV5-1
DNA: TGCGCCAGCAGCCCCGACGGTAACTATGGCTACACCTTC
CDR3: CASSPDGNYGYTF

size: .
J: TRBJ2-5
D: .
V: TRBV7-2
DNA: TGTGCCAGCAGCTTAGGGACTTTACAAGAGACCCAGTACTTC
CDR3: CASSLGTLQETQYF

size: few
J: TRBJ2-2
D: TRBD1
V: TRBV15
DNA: TGTGCCACCAGCACCCGGACAGGGGGCACCGGGGAGCTGTTTTTT
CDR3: CATSTRTGGTGELFF

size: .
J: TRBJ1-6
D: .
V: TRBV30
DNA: TGTGCCTGGAGAGACTATCCGGGTCCTAATTCACCCCTCCACTTT
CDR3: CAWRDYPGPNSPLHF

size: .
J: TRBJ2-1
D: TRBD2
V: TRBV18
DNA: TGTGCCAGCTCACCCTTTAGCGGGGGGGCCAATGAGCAGTTCTTC
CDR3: CASSPFSGGANEQFF

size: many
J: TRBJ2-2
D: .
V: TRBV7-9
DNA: TGTGCCAGCAGCTTAGCGGCGGGGAGGACCGGGGAGCTGTTTTTT
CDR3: CASSLAAGRTGELFF

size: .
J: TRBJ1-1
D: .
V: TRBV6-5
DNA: TGTGCCAGCAGTTACTCGGCTGGACAGAGCGAAGCTTTCTTT
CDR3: CASSYSAGQSEAFF

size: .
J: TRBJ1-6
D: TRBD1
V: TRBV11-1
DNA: TGTGCCAGCAGCTTAGGGGACAGGGCTTCACCCCTCCACTTT
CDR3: CASSLGDRASPLHF

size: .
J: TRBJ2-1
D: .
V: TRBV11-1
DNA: TGTGCCAGCAGCTTAGACGGTTACAAGGAGCAGTTCTTC
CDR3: CASSLDGYKEQFF

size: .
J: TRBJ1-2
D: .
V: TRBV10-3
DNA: TGTGCCATCGCGGGAGACAGGAACTATGGCTACACCTTC
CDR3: CAIAGDRNYGYTF

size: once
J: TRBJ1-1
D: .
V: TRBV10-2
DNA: TGCGCCAGCAGTGAGAGGACACTGAACACTGAAGCTTTCTTT
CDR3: CASSERTLNTEAFF

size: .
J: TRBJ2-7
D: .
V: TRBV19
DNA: TGTGCCAGTAGTATAGGCCCTGCCTCCTACGAGCAGTACTTC
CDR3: CASSIGPASYEQYF

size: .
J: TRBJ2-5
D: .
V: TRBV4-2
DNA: TGTGCCAGCAGCCAAGGGGGCCTGGGGACCCAGTACTTC
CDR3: CASSQGGLGTQYF

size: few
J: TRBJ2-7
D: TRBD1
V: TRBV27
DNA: TGTGCCAGCAGGCACGACAGGGGGCGGGGGGAGCAGTACTTC
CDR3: CASRHDRGRGEQYF

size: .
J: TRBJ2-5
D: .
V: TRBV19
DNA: TGTGCCAGTAGGAGGGGGAGGGCAGACCAAGAGACCCAGTACTTC
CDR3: CASRRGRADQETQYF

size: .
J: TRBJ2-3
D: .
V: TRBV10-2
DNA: TGCGCCAGCAGTGAGCTTGTGGGCCCAGATACGCAGTATTTT
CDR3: CASSELVGPDTQYF

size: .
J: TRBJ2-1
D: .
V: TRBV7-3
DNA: TGTGCCAGCAGCTTACGCAATGTAGGGGATCAGTTCTTC
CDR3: CASSLRNVGDQFF

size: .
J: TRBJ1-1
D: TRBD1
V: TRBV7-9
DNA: TGTGCCAGCAGCTTAGGACAGGGGTACACTGAAGCTTTCTTT
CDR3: CASSLGQGYTEAFF

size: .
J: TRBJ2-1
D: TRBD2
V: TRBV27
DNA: TGTGCCAGCACTTCTCTAGCGGATCTCTACAATGAGCAGTTCTTC
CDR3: CASTSLADLYNEQFF